What follows are 25 T cell receptor beta chains derived from one specimen sequenced in a study of blood T cells in healthy people across ages. Using a J-beta primer mix together with a sample-barcoded 5' primer, a second PCR was run for about 6 to 12 cycles. MiXCR, applied by TCRdb to the 5' RACE reads, yields one record per CDR3 protein. The sample consists of some 710,000 distinct CDR3 sequences, about 45% of them appearing once. Sequenced: blood. Every receptor here comes from a man older than 75 in good health.

V and J are TRBV10-3 and TRBJ2-4, with 9 bases that match TRBD1. Judging by the DNA end, TRBJ2-7 fits better; the J call may be wrong. The CDR3 length is 14 residues. Germline CDR1 is ENHRY and CDR2 is SYGVKD. The CDR3 bases are TGTGCCATCACCACAGGGGGCCCTCCCTACGAGCAGTACTTC. Its translation is CAITTGGPPYEQYF.

This clonotype was seen a handful of times. The CDR3 sequence: CASSAETTGELFF. The CDR3 nucleotides read TGCGCCAGCAGCGCAGAGACGACCGGGGAGCTGTTTTTT. The V gene is TRBV5-1, the J gene TRBJ2-2; no clear D. Germline CDR1 is SGHRS and CDR2 is YFSETQ. The CDR3 is 13 amino acids. With 4 bases removed from V and 5 bases from J, the gap between germline ends came to 9 bases.

The rearrangement uses TRBV20-1 and TRBJ2-5; 8 bases are a match to TRBD2. The tail of the sequence fits TRBJ2-7 better, so the J call may be wrong. This CDR3 has 15 amino acids. The germline V gene has CDR1 DFQATT and CDR2 SNEGSKA (reference sequence). The DNA for the CDR3 is TGCAGTGTCAAGCGGGAGTTCATGCCTTCCTACGAGCAGTACTTC. Protein: CSVKREFMPSYEQYF.

This sequence joins TRBV4-1 and TRBJ1-2; D not certain. Trimming took 0 bases from V and 8 from J, leaving 10 bases between them. The length of the CDR3 is 13 residues. Germline CDR1 and CDR2: MGHRA and YSYEKL. The CDR3 spells CASSQDWLGGYTF. CDR3 DNA: TGCGCCAGCAGCCAAGATTGGCTGGGGGGCTACACCTTC.

The V gene is TRBV20-1, the J gene TRBJ2-7; TRBD2 matches 10 bases. CDR1 DFQATT and CDR2 SNEGSKA come from the germline V gene (reference sequence). This CDR3 comprises 14 residues. Losses at the gene ends were 4 bases for V and 7 bases for J; bases not matched to a gene: 10. CDR3 sequence: CSATSLAGSNEQYF. In nucleotides, the CDR3 is TGCAGTGCTACATCACTAGCGGGGTCCAATGAGCAGTACTTC.

The rearrangement links TRBV25-1 to TRBJ1-1, with D unresolved. Germline V gene lookup returns CDR1 MGHDK and CDR2 SYGVNS. Trimming stripped 3 bases from V and 5 bases from J, with 19 bases between. The length of the CDR3 is 16 residues. The CDR3 nucleotides are TGTGCCAGCAGTGACGGCCACACCGTACAGAATACTGAAGCTTTCTTT. Protein sequence: CASSDGHTVQNTEAFF.

This clonotype was observed a handful of times. J is TRBJ2-3 and V is TRBV20-1; weak D call: TRBD1 (6 bases). This CDR3 has 12 amino acids. Germline V gene sequence: CDR1 DFQATT, CDR2 SNEGSKA (reference sequence). V lost 0 bases, J lost 5 bases, and 6 bases lay in between. In DNA form, the CDR3 reads TGCAGTGCTAGAGAAGGGGGAGATACGCAGTATTTT. Translated: CSAREGGDTQYF.

There are a few counts of this clonotype. V gene TRBV4-3 combines with J gene TRBJ2-5; 7 bases agree with TRBD1. The closer fit of TRBJ2-7 to the DNA end suggests the J call may be wrong. The length of the CDR3 is 15 residues. Germline loops: CDR1 LGHNA, CDR2 YSLEER. The CDR3 DNA is TGCGCCAGCAGCCTGGCTTGGAAGGGGGCCGACGAGCAGTACTTC. This gives the protein CASSLAWKGADEQYF.

The chain combines TRBV9 with TRBJ2-2, with TRBD2 matching 10 bases. This CDR3 contains 16 residues. Germline V gene data show CDR1 as SGDLS and CDR2 as YYNGEE. After removal of 3 bases from V and 2 bases from J, the junction contained 4 bases not matched to a gene. CDR3 loop: CASSELAGDNTGELFF. CDR3 bases: TGTGCCAGCAGCGAGCTAGCGGGAGATAACACCGGGGAGCTGTTTTTT. Drawing the rest from reference TRBV9 and TRBJ2-2, the complete variable domain is DSGVTQTPKHLITATGQRVTLRCSPRSGDLSVYWYQQSLDQGLQFLIQYYNGEERAKGNILERFSAQQFPDLHSELNLSSLELGDSALYFCASSELAGDNTGELFFGEGSRLTVL.

This clonotype was recorded only once. This chain joins TRBV20-1 and TRBJ1-5, with unresolved D. With 0 bases removed from V and 2 bases from J, the gap between germline ends came to 11 bases. CDR1 is DFQATT and CDR2 is SNEGSKA in the germline V gene (reference sequence). This CDR3 contains 15 residues. CDR3 residues: CSARDGRLGNQPQHF. CDR3 bases: TGCAGTGCTAGAGATGGTAGGTTGGGCAATCAGCCCCAGCATTTT.

This chain links TRBV20-1 with TRBJ2-7, with TRBD2 as a possible D gene (6 bases). V was clipped by 3 bases and J by 1 base, with 19 bases between them. CDR3 size: 16 residues. CDR1 DFQATT and CDR2 SNEGSKA come from the germline V gene (reference sequence). CDR3 protein: CSARRSRLVRSYEQYF. DNA of the CDR3: TGCAGTGCTAGGCGCTCACGACTAGTTCGTTCCTACGAGCAGTACTTC.

The chain couples TRBV7-6 to TRBJ2-7; D possibly corresponds to TRBD1 (6 bases). Trimming removed 4 bases at V and 2 bases at J, with 18 bases between. This CDR3 is 16 amino acids long. Germline V gene sequence: CDR1 SGHVS, CDR2 FNYEAQ. CDR3 in DNA: TGTGCCAGCAGCTCCACGGACAGTATCATCCCCTACGAGCAGTACTTC. Translating it yields CASSSTDSIIPYEQYF.

The V and J genes are TRBV7-2 and TRBJ1-6; a possible D gene is TRBD1 (5 bases). The germline V gene encodes CDR1 SGHTA and CDR2 FQGNSA. CDR3 length: 16 amino acids. V was cut by 6 bases and J by 6 bases, with 18 bases left in between. The DNA for the CDR3 is TGTGCCAGCAGTTTCTCGGGACTATTTAGTAATTCACCCCTCCACTTT. Protein sequence: CASSFSGLFSNSPLHF. The full variable domain, rest sourced from reference TRBV7-2 and TRBJ1-6, is GAGVSQSPSNKVTEKGKDVELRCDPISGHTALYWYRQSLGQGLEFLIYFQGNSAPDKSGLPSDRFSAERTGGSVSTLTIQRTQQEDSAVYLCASSFSGLFSNSPLHFGNGTRLTVT.

The chain has TRBV20-1 and TRBJ2-7, with 10 bases identical to TRBD2. V shed 5 bases and J 2 bases; nucleotides not matched to a gene: 12. Germline V gene lookup returns CDR1 DFQATT and CDR2 SNEGSKA (reference sequence). This CDR3 contains 16 residues. The CDR3 coding sequence is TGCAGTGCTGCGGGGGCTAGCGGGAGAGGCGCCTACGAGCAGTACTTC. Translation gives CSAAGASGRGAYEQYF.

The gene calls are TRBV5-1 and TRBJ1-4; maybe TRBD1 (5 bases). This CDR3 region has 15 residues. Germline-derived CDR1 and CDR2 are SGHRS and YFSETQ. Trimming pared 2 bases from V and 5 bases from J, leaving 13 bases between. The CDR3 bases are TGCGCCAGCAGCTTAGCGTGGGACGGGAATGAAAAACTGTTTTTT. Protein: CASSLAWDGNEKLFF.

The rearrangement uses TRBV5-6 and TRBJ2-5, with D unresolved. Germline CDR1 and CDR2: SGHDT and YYEEEE. The V and J ends lost 3 bases and 1 base respectively, with 16 bases between them. This CDR3 is 16 amino acids long. The CDR3 bases are TGTGCCAGCAGCTCGACGATTCGCCAAGCCCAAGAGACCCAGTACTTC. This gives the protein CASSSTIRQAQETQYF.

This clonotype was observed a handful of times. The rearrangement joins TRBV12-3 or TRBV12-4 to TRBJ2-1; D gene unclear. Trimming left V 3 bases short and J 6 bases short, with 12 bases between. The CDR3 contains 14 residues. CDR3 loop: CASSFGSIPNEQFF. The CDR3 nucleotides read TGTGCCAGCAGTTTTGGTAGTATCCCCAATGAGCAGTTCTTC.

The V gene is TRBV11-3, the J gene TRBJ2-1; 7 nucleotides align to TRBD1. Germline V lookup: CDR1 SGHNT, CDR2 YENEEA. V dropped 5 bases and J dropped 13; count of bases not matched to a gene: 23. This CDR3 spans 17 amino acids. The CDR3 DNA sequence: TGTGCCAGCAGCATCTCAACAGGGGTGGACCACCAAGAGACCCAGTTCTTC. Protein: CASSISTGVDHQETQFF.

In regard to this clonotype: The junction departs from germline at one end; a sequencing error may be responsible. This rearrangement joins TRBV4-2 to TRBJ1-2, with D unresolved. CDR3 size: 14 residues. CDR1 and CDR2 from the germline V gene are LGHNA and YNFKEQ. Here the CDR3 DNA reads TGTACCAGCAGCCGCGAGGCGCGAGACTACGGCTACACCTTC. Translating it yields CTSSREARDYGYTF.

This clonotype was seen only a few times. V usage is TRBV19 and J usage is TRBJ2-3; D is unclear. Trimming removed 6 bases at V and 4 bases at J, with 14 bases between. Looked up from germline, CDR1 is LNHDA and CDR2 is SQIVND (reference sequence). CDR3 length: 14 amino acids. CDR3 nucleotides: TGTGCCAGTAGCTCGGGTCTATGGTCAGATACGCAGTATTTT. This sequence encodes CASSSGLWSDTQYF.

The genes are TRBV7-9 and TRBJ2-7; 7 positions match TRBD2. Per the germline V gene, CDR1 is SEHNR and CDR2 is FQNEAQ (reference sequence). CDR3 length equals 20 residues. With 5 bases clipped from V and 7 bases from J, the junction kept 29 bases outside the gene matches. CDR3 in amino acids: CASSLPPFGGRTPSYNEQYF. The DNA of the CDR3 is TGTGCCAGCAGCCTCCCGCCCTTTGGCGGGAGAACCCCTTCCTACAATGAGCAGTACTTC. The whole variable domain, filled in from reference TRBV7-9 and TRBJ2-7, reads DTGVSQNPRHKITKRGQNVTFRCDPISEHNRLYWYRQTLGQGPEFLTYFQNEAQLEKSRLLSDRFSAERPKGSFSTLEIQRTEQGDSAMYLCASSLPPFGGRTPSYNEQYFGPGTRLTVT.

V is TRBV9 and J is TRBJ2-7, with 8 bases matching TRBD1. The length of the CDR3 is 15 residues. Germline assignment: CDR1 SGDLS and CDR2 YYNGEE. With V trimmed by 3 bases and J by 1 base, 6 bases remained unmatched. The CDR3 reads CASSASGTGSYEQYF. The CDR3 region has the DNA TGTGCCAGCAGCGCATCCGGGACAGGTTCCTACGAGCAGTACTTC.

This clonotype was seen a single time. The genes are TRBV15 and TRBJ1-4; D call uncertain. The CDR3 has 16 amino acids. The germline CDR1 and CDR2 sequences are LNHNV and YYDKDF (reference sequence). The germline V and J ends were trimmed by 1 base and 2 bases, with 11 bases remaining between them. The DNA for the CDR3 is TGTGCCACCAGCAGAGCGAGCGGGTCGACTAATGAAAAACTGTTTTTT. This gives the protein CATSRASGSTNEKLFF.

This clonotype came up a few times. One end of the junction is discordant with germline, which a read error may explain. The J gene is TRBJ2-5, the V gene TRBV12-3 or TRBV12-4; the D gene is possibly TRBD2 (5 bases). The CDR3 extends over 13 amino acids. The CDR3 sequence: CASRLGAGETQYF. DNA for the CDR3: TGTGCCAGCAGATTAGGTGCGGGAGAGACCCAGTACTTC.

In this sample, this clonotype turned up many times. The V and J genes are TRBV7-2 and TRBJ2-3, with 11 positions matching TRBD2. Germline CDR1 SGHTA, CDR2 FQGNSA. Losses at the gene ends were 5 bases for V and 1 base for J; bases not matched to a gene: 5. This CDR3 comprises 16 residues. CDR3 amino acids: CASSPGLAEGTDTQYF. CDR3 nucleotide sequence: TGTGCCAGCAGCCCGGGACTAGCGGAGGGCACAGATACGCAGTATTTT.